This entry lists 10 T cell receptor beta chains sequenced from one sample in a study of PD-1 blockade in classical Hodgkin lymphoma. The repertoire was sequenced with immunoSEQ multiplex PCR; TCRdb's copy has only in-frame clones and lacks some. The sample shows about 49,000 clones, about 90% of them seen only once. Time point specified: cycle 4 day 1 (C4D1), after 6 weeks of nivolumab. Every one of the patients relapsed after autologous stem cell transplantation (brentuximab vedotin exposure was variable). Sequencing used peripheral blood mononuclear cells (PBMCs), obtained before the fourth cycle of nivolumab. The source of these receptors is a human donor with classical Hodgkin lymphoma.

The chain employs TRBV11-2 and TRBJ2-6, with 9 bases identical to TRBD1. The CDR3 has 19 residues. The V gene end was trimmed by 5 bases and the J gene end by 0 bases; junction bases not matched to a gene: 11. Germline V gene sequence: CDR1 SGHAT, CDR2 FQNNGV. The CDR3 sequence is CASSQGTGTGFSGANVLTF. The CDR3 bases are TGTGCCAGCAGCCAAGGGACCGGGACAGGGTTCTCTGGGGCCAACGTCCTGACTTTC.

The CDR3: CASSVVDFEGRDGYTF. In nucleotides, the CDR3 is TGTGCCAGCAGCGTAGTAGACTTTGAGGGTCGGGATGGCTACACCTTC. The V and J genes are TRBV9 and TRBJ1-2, with D uncertain. Trimming removed 0 bases at V and 6 bases at J, with 18 bases between. CDR1 is SGDLS and CDR2 is YYNGEE in the germline V gene. The CDR3 is made up of 16 amino acids.

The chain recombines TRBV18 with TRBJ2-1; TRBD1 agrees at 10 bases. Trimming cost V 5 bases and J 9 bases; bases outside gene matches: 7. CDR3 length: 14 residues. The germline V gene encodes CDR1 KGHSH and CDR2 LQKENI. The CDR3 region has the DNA TGTGCCAGCTCAACCGGGACAGGGGATCCTGAGCAGTTCTTC. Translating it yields CASSTGTGDPEQFF.

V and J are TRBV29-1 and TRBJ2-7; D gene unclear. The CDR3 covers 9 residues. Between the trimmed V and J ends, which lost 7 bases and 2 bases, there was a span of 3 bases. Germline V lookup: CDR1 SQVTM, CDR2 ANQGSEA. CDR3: CSAAYEQYF. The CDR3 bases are TGCAGCGCGGCCTACGAGCAGTACTTC.

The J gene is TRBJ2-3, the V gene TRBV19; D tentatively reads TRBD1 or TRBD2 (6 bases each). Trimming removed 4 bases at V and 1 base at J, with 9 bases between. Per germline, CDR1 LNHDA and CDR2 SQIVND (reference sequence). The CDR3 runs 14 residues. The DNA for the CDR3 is TGTGCCAGTAGTAAGGGGGGTCGCACAGATACGCAGTATTTT. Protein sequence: CASSKGGRTDTQYF.

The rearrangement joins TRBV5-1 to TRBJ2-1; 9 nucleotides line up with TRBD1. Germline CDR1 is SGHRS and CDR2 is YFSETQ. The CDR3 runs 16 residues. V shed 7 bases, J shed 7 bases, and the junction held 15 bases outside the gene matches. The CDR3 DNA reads TGCGCCAGCTTCCCACAACCCGGGACAGGGCGGAATGAGCAGTTCTTC. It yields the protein CASFPQPGTGRNEQFF.

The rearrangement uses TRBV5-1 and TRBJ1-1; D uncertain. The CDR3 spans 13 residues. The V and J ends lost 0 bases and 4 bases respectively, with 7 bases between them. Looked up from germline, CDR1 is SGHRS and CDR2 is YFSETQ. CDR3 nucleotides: TGCGCCAGCAGCTTGGGGGCAATCACTGAAGCTTTCTTT. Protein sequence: CASSLGAITEAFF.

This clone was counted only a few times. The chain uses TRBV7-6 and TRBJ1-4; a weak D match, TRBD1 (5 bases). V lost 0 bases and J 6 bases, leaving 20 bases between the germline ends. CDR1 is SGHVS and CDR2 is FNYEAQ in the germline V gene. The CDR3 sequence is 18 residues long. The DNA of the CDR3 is TGTGCCAGCAGCTTAGCCCCCACACTGGGGGATAAGGATGAAAAACTGTTTTTT. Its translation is CASSLAPTLGDKDEKLFF.

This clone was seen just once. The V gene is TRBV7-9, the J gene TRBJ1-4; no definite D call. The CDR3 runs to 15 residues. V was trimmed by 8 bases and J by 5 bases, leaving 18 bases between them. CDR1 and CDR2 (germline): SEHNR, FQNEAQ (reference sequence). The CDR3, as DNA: TGTGCCAGCGGGGTGGCGATCGCCTGGAATGAAAAACTGTTTTTT. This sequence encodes CASGVAIAWNEKLFF.

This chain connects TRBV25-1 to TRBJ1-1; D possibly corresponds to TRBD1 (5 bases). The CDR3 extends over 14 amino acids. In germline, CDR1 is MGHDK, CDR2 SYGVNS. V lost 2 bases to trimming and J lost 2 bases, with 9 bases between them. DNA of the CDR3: TGTGCCAGCAGTGAACTACAGGCCAACACTGAAGCTTTCTTT. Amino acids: CASSELQANTEAFF.